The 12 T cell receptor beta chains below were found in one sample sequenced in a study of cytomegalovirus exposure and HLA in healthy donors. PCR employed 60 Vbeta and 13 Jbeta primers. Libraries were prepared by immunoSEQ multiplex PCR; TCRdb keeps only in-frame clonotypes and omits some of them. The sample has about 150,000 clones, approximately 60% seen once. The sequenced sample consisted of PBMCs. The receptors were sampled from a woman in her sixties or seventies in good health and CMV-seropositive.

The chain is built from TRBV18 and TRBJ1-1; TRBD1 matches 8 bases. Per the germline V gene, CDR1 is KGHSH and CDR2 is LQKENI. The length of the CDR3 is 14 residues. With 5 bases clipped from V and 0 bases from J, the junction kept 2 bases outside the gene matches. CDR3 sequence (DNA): TGTGCCAGCTCAACAGGGGGGGTGAACACTGAAGCTTTCTTT. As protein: CASSTGGVNTEAFF.

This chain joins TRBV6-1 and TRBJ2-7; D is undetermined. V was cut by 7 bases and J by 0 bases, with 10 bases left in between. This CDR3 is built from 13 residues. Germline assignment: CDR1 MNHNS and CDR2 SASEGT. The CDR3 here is CASTRHSSYEQYF. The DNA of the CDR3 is TGTGCCAGCACTCGACACAGCTCCTACGAGCAGTACTTC.

The CDR3 nucleotides read TGTGCCAGCTCACCGGGACTAAGGGTCTACGAGCAGTACTTC. Its translation is CASSPGLRVYEQYF. The J gene is TRBJ2-7, the V gene TRBV18; 7 bases align to TRBD2. V lost 3 bases, J lost 3 bases, and 5 bases stayed unmatched. CDR1 KGHSH and CDR2 LQKENI come from the germline V gene. The CDR3 is 14 residues long.

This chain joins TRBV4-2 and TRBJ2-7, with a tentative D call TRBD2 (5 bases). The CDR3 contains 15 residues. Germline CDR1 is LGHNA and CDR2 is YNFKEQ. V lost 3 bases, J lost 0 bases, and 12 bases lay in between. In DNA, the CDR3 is TGTGCCAGCAGCCATGGGGAGCCCCTCTCCTACGAGCAGTACTTC. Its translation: CASSHGEPLSYEQYF.

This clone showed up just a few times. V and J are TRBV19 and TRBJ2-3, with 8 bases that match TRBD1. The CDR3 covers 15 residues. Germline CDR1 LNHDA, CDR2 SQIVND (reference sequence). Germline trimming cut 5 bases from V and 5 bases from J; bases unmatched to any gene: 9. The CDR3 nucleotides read TGTGCCAGTAGTCCGGGACAGGCTTTAGGAGATACGCAGTATTTT. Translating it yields CASSPGQALGDTQYF.

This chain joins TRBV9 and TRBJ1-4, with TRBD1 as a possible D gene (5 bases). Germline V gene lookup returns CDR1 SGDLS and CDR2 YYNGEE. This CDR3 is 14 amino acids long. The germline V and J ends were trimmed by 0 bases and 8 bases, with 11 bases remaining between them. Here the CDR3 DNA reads TGTGCCAGCAGCGTAGGGCAGGGCGGCGAAAAACTGTTTTTT. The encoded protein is CASSVGQGGEKLFF. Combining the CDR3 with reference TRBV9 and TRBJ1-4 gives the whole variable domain DSGVTQTPKHLITATGQRVTLRCSPRSGDLSVYWYQQSLDQGLQFLIQYYNGEERAKGNILERFSAQQFPDLHSELNLSSLELGDSALYFCASSVGQGGEKLFFGSGTQLSVL.

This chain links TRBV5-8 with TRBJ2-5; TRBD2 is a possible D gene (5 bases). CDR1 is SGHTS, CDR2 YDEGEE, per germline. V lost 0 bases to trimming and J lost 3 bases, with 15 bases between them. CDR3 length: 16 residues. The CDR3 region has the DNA TGTGCCAGCAGCTTGGGTGGCATAACCGGGAAAGAGACCCAGTACTTC. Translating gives CASSLGGITGKETQYF.

CDR3 region: CAWSVLDLTGQETQYF. The CDR3 DNA follows: TGTGCCTGGAGTGTCCTGGACCTTACAGGCCAAGAGACCCAGTACTTC. The chain couples TRBV30 to TRBJ2-5, with D perhaps TRBD1 (5 bases). The CDR3 spans 16 residues. Trimming took 0 bases from V and 1 from J, leaving 15 bases between them. Per the germline V gene, CDR1 is GTSNPN and CDR2 is SVGIG (reference sequence).

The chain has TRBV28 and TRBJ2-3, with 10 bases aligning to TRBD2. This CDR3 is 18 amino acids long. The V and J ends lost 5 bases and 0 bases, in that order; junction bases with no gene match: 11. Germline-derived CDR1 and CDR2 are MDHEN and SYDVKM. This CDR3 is CASSIASGRIHSTDTQYF. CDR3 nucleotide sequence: TGTGCCAGCAGTATCGCTAGCGGGAGAATACATAGCACAGATACGCAGTATTTT.

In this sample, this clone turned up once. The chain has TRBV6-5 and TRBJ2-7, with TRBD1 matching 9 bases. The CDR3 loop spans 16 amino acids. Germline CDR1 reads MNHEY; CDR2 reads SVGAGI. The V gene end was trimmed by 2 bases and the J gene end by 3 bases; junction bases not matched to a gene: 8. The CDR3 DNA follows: TGTGCCAGCAGTTACAAGTCCGGGGACAGGGACTACGAGCAGTACTTC. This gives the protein CASSYKSGDRDYEQYF.

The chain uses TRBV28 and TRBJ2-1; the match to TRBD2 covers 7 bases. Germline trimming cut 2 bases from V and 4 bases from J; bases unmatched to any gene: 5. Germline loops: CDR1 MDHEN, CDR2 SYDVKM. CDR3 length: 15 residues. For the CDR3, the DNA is TGTGCCAGCAGTTTACCTAGCGGAGTGTACAATGAGCAGTTCTTC. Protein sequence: CASSLPSGVYNEQFF.

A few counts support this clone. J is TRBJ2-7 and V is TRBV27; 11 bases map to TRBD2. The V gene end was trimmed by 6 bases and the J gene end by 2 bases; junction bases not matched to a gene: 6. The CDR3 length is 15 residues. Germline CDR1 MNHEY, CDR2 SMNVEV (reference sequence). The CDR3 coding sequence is TGTGCCAGCAGGAACGGACTAGCGGGCCCCTACGAGCAGTACTTC. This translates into CASRNGLAGPYEQYF.